A single sample gave rise to the 2 T cell receptor beta chains below, sequenced in a study of cytomegalovirus exposure and HLA in healthy donors. PCR was performed using 60 Vbeta and 13 Jbeta primers. Assay: immunoSEQ multiplex PCR; the TCRdb copy retains only in-frame clones and omits some. This table lists 85,000 or so clones. The sequenced sample was PBMCs. The origin of the receptors is a woman in her twenties or thirties in good health and CMV-seronegative.

The rearrangement uses TRBV6-1 and TRBJ1-2; D unresolved. The germline CDR1 and CDR2 sequences are MNHNS and SASEGT. The length of the CDR3 is 15 residues. The V gene lost 0 bases and the J gene lost 4 bases, with 12 bases spanning the gap. CDR3 region: CASSEALLGGYGYTF. In DNA form, the CDR3 reads TGTGCCAGCAGTGAAGCGCTCCTAGGCGGCTATGGCTACACCTTC.

In regard to this clone: Other DNA sequences in the same sample also yield this CDR3. This chain uses TRBV5-4 with TRBJ1-1, with D hard to call. V gave up 1 base and J gave up 2 bases, with 6 bases separating them. The germline gives CDR1 SGHNT, CDR2 YYREEE (reference sequence). CDR3 length: 13 residues. The CDR3 loop is CASSLSVNTEAFF. CDR3 in DNA: TGTGCCAGCAGCTTGTCGGTAAACACTGAAGCTTTCTTT.